The T cell receptor beta chain under discussion was sequenced for a study of blood T cells in healthy people across ages. General observations from the study: PBMCs were not sorted, which prevented a conclusive comparison of naive versus antigen-experienced cells. A strong correlation was seen between TCR beta diversity and naive T cell percentage. Age showed a roughly linear inverse relationship with TCR beta diversity per million T cells.

There are 15 residues in the CDR3. Trimming cost V 1 base and J 6 bases; bases outside gene matches: 6. Per germline, CDR1 SGHTA and CDR2 FQGNSA. This clonotype occurred a few times. Its antigen is not known. Alongside a J-beta primer mix, a sample-barcoded 5' primer served in a second PCR lasting roughly 6 to 11 cycles. TCRdb redid the calling of the 5' RACE reads with MiXCR, one entry per CDR3 protein. Of about 1.8 million distinct CDR3 sequences in the sample, around half were seen once. Each individual donor underwent a draw of 8 to 10 milliliters of peripheral blood. This TCR was recovered from a woman aged 35 to 49 in good health. The genes are TRBV7-2 and TRBJ2-1, with 7 positions matching TRBD2. The sample was blood. In DNA form, the CDR3 reads TGTGCCAGCAGCTTAGTGGCGCGGGGGAGCAATGAGCAGTTCTTC. It translates to CASSLVARGSNEQFF.